Listed below are T cell receptor beta chains from one sample, sequenced in a study of blood T cell repertoires in COVID-19. Sequenced by immunoSEQ multiplex PCR; TCRdb stores in-frame clones only, minus some. The sample lists roughly 90,000 clones; 70% to 90% were seen once. The specimen was peripheral blood. Receptors originate from a human donor in a cohort sampled during active COVID-19. Both conserved end residues are part of each CDR3. A D gene is named only where the DNA matches it firmly. Clone size, where shown, is once, few, many, or a class for clones that have expanded.

d_call,j_call,clone_size,v_call,cdr3_aa,cdr3_nt
-,TRBJ2-3,-,TRBV5-1,CASSVSGGSTDTQYF,TGCGCCAGCAGCGTGTCCGGAGGGAGCACAGATACGCAGTATTTT
TRBD2,TRBJ2-1,-,TRBV9,CASSPGLAGVSSSYNEQFF,TGTGCCAGCAGCCCGGGGCTAGCGGGGGTCTCGAGCTCCTACAATGAGCAGTTCTTC
TRBD1,TRBJ1-2,-,TRBV28,CASSLRDRYYGYTF,TGTGCCAGCAGTTTACGGGACAGATACTATGGCTACACCTTC
TRBD2,TRBJ2-1,-,TRBV3-1/TRBV3-2,CASSREGGDAYNEQFF,TGTGCCAGCAGCCGGGAGGGCGGGGACGCTTACAATGAGCAGTTCTTC
-,TRBJ1-1,-,TRBV10-3,CAISEAQGNGTEAFF,TGTGCCATCAGTGAGGCCCAGGGGAATGGTACTGAAGCTTTCTTT
TRBD2,TRBJ2-7,-,TRBV7-2,CASSLESSGTPREQYF,TGTGCCAGCAGCTTAGAGTCTAGCGGGACCCCGCGGGAGCAGTACTTC
-,TRBJ1-4,-,TRBV6-1,CASSEHRRGKLFF,TGTGCCAGCAGTGAACATCGGCGGGGAAAACTGTTTTTT
TRBD1,TRBJ1-6,-,TRBV28,CASTSRTGSSYNSPLHF,TGTGCCAGCACCAGCCGGACAGGGAGCTCCTATAATTCACCCCTCCACTTT
TRBD2,TRBJ2-2,-,TRBV6-6,CASSSQLAGDTGELFF,TGTGCCAGCAGTTCGCAACTAGCGGGGGACACCGGGGAGCTGTTTTTT
-,TRBJ2-7,-,TRBV27,CASRWAGAATYEQYF,TGTGCCAGCAGGTGGGCAGGGGCTGCCACCTACGAGCAGTACTTC
TRBD2,TRBJ2-3,-,TRBV7-3,CASSPSGGGADTQYF,TGTGCCAGCAGCCCCAGCGGGGGAGGGGCAGATACGCAGTATTTT
TRBD2,TRBJ2-3,-,TRBV9,CASSVDGGGTRNTQYF,TGTGCCAGCAGCGTAGATGGCGGGGGGACGAGAAATACGCAGTATTTT
TRBD2,TRBJ2-2,-,TRBV27,CASSLMASGSFAALFF,TGTGCCAGCAGTTTGATGGCGAGCGGGAGTTTTGCTGCGCTGTTTTTT
TRBD2,TRBJ2-2,once,TRBV6-2/TRBV6-3,CASSYPTSGGNTGELFF,TGTGCCAGCAGTTACCCTACTAGCGGGGGGAACACCGGGGAGCTGTTTTTT
TRBD1,TRBJ1-6,-,TRBV28,CASTRSGQRYNSPLHF,TGTGCCAGCACCCGATCGGGACAGAGATATAATTCACCCCTCCACTTT
TRBD2,TRBJ2-7,-,TRBV4-2,CASSLRAGGEYEQYF,TGTGCCAGCAGTCTGAGAGCGGGAGGGGAATACGAGCAGTACTTC
-,TRBJ2-5,-,TRBV28,CASSSRTQIQETQYF,TGTGCCAGCAGTTCCCGGACTCAAATCCAAGAGACCCAGTACTTC
TRBD2,TRBJ2-3,-,TRBV5-6,CASSFLTSGGNTDTQYF,TGTGCCAGCAGCTTTTTGACTAGCGGAGGAAACACAGATACGCAGTATTTT
TRBD1,TRBJ1-1,-,TRBV5-1,CASSPGQEGWAFF,TGCGCCAGCAGCCCAGGACAGGAAGGATGGGCTTTCTTT
TRBD1,TRBJ1-1,-,TRBV5-5,CASSLQGVNTEAFF,TGTGCCAGCAGCTTACAGGGGGTAAACACTGAAGCTTTCTTT
-,TRBJ1-5,-,TRBV19,CASSLTPGGNQPQHF,TGTGCCAGTAGTCTCACCCCGGGAGGCAATCAGCCCCAGCATTTT
TRBD2,TRBJ2-3,-,TRBV24-1,CATSDPAREVWDTQYF,TGTGCCACCAGTGATCCCGCGCGGGAGGTATGGGATACGCAGTATTTT